This note documents a single T cell receptor beta chain sequence. This clonotype was recorded a few times. The antigen this receptor binds is unknown. Base quality data are lacking; no much larger clone is found one base away. This sample was taken from a study of T cell repertoires in cytomegalovirus infection (dated by TCRdb to between 2018 and 2021). For the study in its entirety: Peptide stimulations targeted recently identified HLA-C-restricted CMV epitopes, whose presentation resists viral immunomodulation, together with well-studied HLA-B-restricted epitopes. Donor HLA type was relevant to the analysis, because carriage of CMV infection together with the matching HLA type was indicated by public TCR beta signatures. Broad study findings and their caveats: The ex vivo response was dominated by HLA-C-restricted CMV-specific TCR beta clonotypes, which also provided the single most frequent clonotype in two of eight donors. Carriers of CMV infection plus the relevant HLA type were discriminated by the cumulative frequency of public TCR beta family members in the study cohort and in an independent roughly 350-donor cohort.

This specimen's treatment or condition label, per the study, means: in vitro stimulation with specific CMV peptide epitopes to enrich CMV-specific T cells. The instrument given in TCRdb is Illumina HiSeq 1500. Using fastp trimming at Q25 and MiXCR clonotype assembly, TCRdb reanalyzed the public sequencing data and kept in-frame beta chains. CDR3 protein duplicates are merged, each entry listing the most common genes and DNA. This sample is represented by 900,000 to 950,000 distinct CDR3 sequences; 25% to 40% of them were singletons. The ten largest clones take up around an eighth of the sample. The CDR3 goes from the cysteine to the phenylalanine over 13 residues. Kept here is only the CDR3 DNA, which spans 39 bases and is read in frame from base 1. Unmatched junction bases come to 8, with V trimmed by 8 bases and J by 4 bases. CDR1 DFQATT and CDR2 SNEGSKA are derived from the germline V gene (reference sequence).

This sample comprised cultured CD8+ T cells from PBMCs, obtained from culture after CMV antigen stimulation. The clonotype originates from a human donor in good health (CMV status not recorded). Some clones in this sample may be carry-over from other donors' samples. The chain links TRBV20-1 with TRBJ1-2; 9 junctional bases match TRBD1. The CDR3 corresponds to CSPLGDRVYGYTF. The DNA sequence is TGCAGTCCTCTGGGGGACAGGGTCTATGGCTACACCTTC.